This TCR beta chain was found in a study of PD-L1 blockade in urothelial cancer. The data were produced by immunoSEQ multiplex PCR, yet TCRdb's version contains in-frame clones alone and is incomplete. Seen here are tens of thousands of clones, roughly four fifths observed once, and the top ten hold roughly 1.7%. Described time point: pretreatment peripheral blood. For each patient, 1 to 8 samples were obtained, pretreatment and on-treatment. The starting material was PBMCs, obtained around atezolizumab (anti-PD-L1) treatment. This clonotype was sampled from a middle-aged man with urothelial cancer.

The CDR3 DNA follows: TGTGCCAGCAGGGGACGGGACACCTATCAGCCCCAGCATTTT. Translation gives CASRGRDTYQPQHF. The chain combines TRBV6-6 with TRBJ1-5, with D possibly being TRBD1 (6 bases). Germline V CDR1 and CDR2: MNHNY, SVGAGI (reference sequence). Trimming shortened V by 6 bases and J by 5 bases, and 14 bases separated the two germline ends. This CDR3 spans 14 amino acids.